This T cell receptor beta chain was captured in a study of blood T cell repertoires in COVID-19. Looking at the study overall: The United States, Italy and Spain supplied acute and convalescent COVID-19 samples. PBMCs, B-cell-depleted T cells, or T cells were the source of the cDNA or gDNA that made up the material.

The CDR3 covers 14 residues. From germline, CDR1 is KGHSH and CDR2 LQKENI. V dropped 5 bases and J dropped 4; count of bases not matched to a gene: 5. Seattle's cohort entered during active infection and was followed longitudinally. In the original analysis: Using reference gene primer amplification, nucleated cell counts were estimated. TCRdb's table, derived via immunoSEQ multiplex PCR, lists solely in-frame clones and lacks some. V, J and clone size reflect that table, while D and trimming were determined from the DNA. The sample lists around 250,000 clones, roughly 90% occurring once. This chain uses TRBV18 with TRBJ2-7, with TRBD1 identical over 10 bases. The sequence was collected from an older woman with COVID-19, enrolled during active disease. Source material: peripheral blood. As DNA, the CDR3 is TGTGCCAGCTCATCGAGACAGGGGGCATACGAGCAGTACTTC. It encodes CASSSRQGAYEQYF.